This TCR beta chain was obtained from a study of post-analysis software for immune sequencing data. Overall study findings and caveats: When patients were compared with controls, four to six TRBV segments were more frequent, TRBV5-6, TRBV5-1 and TRBV20-1 among them.

This CDR3 has 16 amino acids. Trimming removed 0 bases at V and 0 bases at J, with 11 bases between. The germline V gene has CDR1 SGDLS and CDR2 YYNGEE. In its sample, this clonotype was seen a few times. Its antigen remains unknown. Prepared libraries of TCR beta cDNA carried unique molecular identifiers. A single record per CDR3 protein comes from TCRdb applying MiXCR to the PCR reads. The table includes around 400,000 distinct CDR3 sequences, approximately 33% detected once. The material sequenced was blood. V gene TRBV9 combines with J gene TRBJ2-3, with no clear D. This sequence originates from a girl aged 5 to 17 with multiple sclerosis. The CDR3 DNA is TGTGCCAGCAGCGTAGGGCACCGTACTAGCACAGATACGCAGTATTTT. Residues: CASSVGHRTSTDTQYF.